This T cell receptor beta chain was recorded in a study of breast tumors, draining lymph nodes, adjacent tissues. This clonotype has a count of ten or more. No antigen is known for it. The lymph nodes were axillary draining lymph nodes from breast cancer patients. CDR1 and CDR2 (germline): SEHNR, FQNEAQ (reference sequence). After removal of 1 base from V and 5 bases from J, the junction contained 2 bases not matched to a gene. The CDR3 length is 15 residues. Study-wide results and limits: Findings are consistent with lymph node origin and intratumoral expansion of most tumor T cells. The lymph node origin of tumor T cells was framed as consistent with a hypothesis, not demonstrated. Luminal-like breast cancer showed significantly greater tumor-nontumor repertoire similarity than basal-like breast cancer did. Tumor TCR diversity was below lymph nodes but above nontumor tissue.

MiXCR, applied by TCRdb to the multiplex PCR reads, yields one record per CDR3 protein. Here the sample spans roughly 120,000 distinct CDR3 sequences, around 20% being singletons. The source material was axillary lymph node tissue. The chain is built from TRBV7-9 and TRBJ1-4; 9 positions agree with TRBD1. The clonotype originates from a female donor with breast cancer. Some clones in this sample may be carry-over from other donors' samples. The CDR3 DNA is TGTGCCAGCAGCTTAGTGGGGACAGGGAATGAAAAACTGTTTTTT. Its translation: CASSLVGTGNEKLFF.